This T cell receptor beta chain was captured by sequencing in a study of control samples from healthy donors and cancer patients. CDR3 length: 16 residues. Trimming pared 0 bases from V and 8 bases from J, leaving 18 bases between. Germline lookup yields CDR1 SGDLS and CDR2 YYNGEE. Measured with immunoSEQ multiplex PCR; TCRdb has only the in-frame clones, and not every one. The sample holds over 80,000 clones, roughly 91% seen once. This clonotype was sampled from a man aged 25-40 years in good health. The sequencing sample was made of blood. The chain recombines TRBV9 with TRBJ2-1, with D perhaps being TRBD1 or TRBD2 (6 bases each). CDR3 in DNA: TGTGCCAGCAGCGTAGGAGGGGGGCGGGGAGCCCATGAGCAGTTCTTC. This sequence encodes CASSVGGGRGAHEQFF.